The 5 T cell receptor beta chains below all came from one sample that was sequenced in a study of cytomegalovirus exposure and HLA in healthy donors. Amplification used 60 Vbeta primers and 13 Jbeta primers. Assay: immunoSEQ multiplex PCR; the TCRdb copy retains only in-frame clones and omits some. The table shows about 190,000 clones, with roughly four fifths occurring only once. The sequenced material came from PBMCs. The receptors shown here come from a woman between 25 and 40 years old in good health and CMV-seropositive.

Worth noting for this clone: The same CDR3 can be traced to other DNA sequences in this sample. The chain uses TRBV7-9 and TRBJ2-5; D call uncertain. The V gene lost 5 bases and the J gene lost 5 bases, with 6 bases spanning the gap. The CDR3 has 11 residues. CDR1 is SEHNR, CDR2 FQNEAQ, per germline (reference sequence). In DNA, the CDR3 is TGTGCCAGCAGCCCCCAGGAGACCCAGTACTTC. It specifies CASSPQETQYF.

This chain uses TRBV21-1 with TRBJ1-1; TRBD1 is the table's D call, not checked against the DNA. TRBV21-1 counts as a pseudogene. This CDR3 is built from 14 residues. CDR3 sequence reads: CASSKWQYITEAFF. In DNA, the CDR3 is TGTGCCAGCAGCAAATGGCAGTATATCACTGAAGCTTTCTTT.

The chain combines TRBV5-4 with TRBJ1-1; 7 bases are shared with TRBD1. The trim removed 4 bases at V and 0 bases at J, leaving 6 bases unmatched. The germline CDR1 and CDR2 sequences are SGHNT and YYREEE (reference sequence). CDR3 size: 15 residues. For the CDR3, the DNA is TGTGCCAGCAGCCCTAGACAGGGCTTGAACACTGAAGCTTTCTTT. Translating it yields CASSPRQGLNTEAFF.

The rearrangement joins TRBV19 to TRBJ2-1; the D is unclear. The CDR3 runs to 12 residues. Germline CDR1 LNHDA, CDR2 SQIVND (reference sequence). V was cut by 10 bases and J by 8 bases, with 15 bases left in between. CDR3 in DNA: TGTGCCACCAGAGGTGTAACCGATGAGCAGTTCTTC. Translation gives CATRGVTDEQFF. The variable domain in full, with the rest retrieved from reference TRBV19 and TRBJ2-1, is DGGITQSPKYLFRKEGQNVTLSCEQNLNHDAMYWYRQDPGQGLRLIYYSQIVNDFQKGDIAEGYSVSREKKESFPLTVTSAQKNPTAFYLCATRGVTDEQFFGPGTRLTVL.

The V gene is TRBV7-9, the J gene TRBJ2-7, with D perhaps matching TRBD1 (5 bases). There are 14 residues in the CDR3. V dropped 5 bases and J dropped 0 bases, with 11 bases sitting between them. The germline gives CDR1 SEHNR, CDR2 FQNEAQ (reference sequence). In nucleotides, the CDR3 is TGTGCCAGCAGCAACCAGGGCGACTCCTACGAGCAGTACTTC. Residues: CASSNQGDSYEQYF.